This TCR beta chain is drawn from a study of OX40 agonist ivuxolimab in advanced cancers. Whole-study context: Patients received intravenous ivuxolimab every 2 weeks at 0.01 to 10 mg/kg.

This clone has a single count. Its target is not known. Study-level results: Blood T cells, both CD4+ and CD8+, expanded clonally by week 6 at 0.1 to 3.0 mg/kg.

The sampling schedule covered blood at baseline, cycle 4 day 1, and cycle 7 day 1. The V end was cut by 2 bases, the J end by 9 bases, with 17 bases between. Germline assignment: CDR1 MNHNS and CDR2 SASEGT. The CDR3 is made up of 14 amino acids. The table came from immunoSEQ multiplex PCR; TCRdb's copy has only in-frame clones and leaves some out. Here the sample spans under 80,000 clones, more than 75% being singletons. Sequencing used CD4+ or CD8+ T cells sorted from blood, obtained in a trial of the OX40 agonist ivuxolimab. The V and J genes are TRBV6-1 and TRBJ2-7; D not resolved. This sequence was found in an adult with an advanced solid tumor such as melanoma, head and neck, liver or kidney cancer. In DNA, the CDR3 is TGTGCCAGCAGTGAAAGCCCTCTAGAGCGTAGGCAGTACTTC. Translated, it gives CASSESPLERRQYF.